This paragraph reports one TCR beta chain. The source of the sample is a study of T-cell reconstitution after alpha-beta-depleted transplantation in children. The CDR3 extends over 15 amino acids. Germline CDR1 SGHVS, CDR2 FQNEAQ. V shed 6 bases and J 4 bases; nucleotides not matched to a gene: 3. Unique molecular identifiers featured in how the TCRbeta library was prepared. TCRdb redid the calling of the PCR reads with MiXCR, one entry per CDR3 protein. The sample consists of more than 500,000 distinct CDR3 sequences, 11% of them appearing once. Here the sequenced sample was PBMCs, mostly from graft donor cells, taken 180 days after TCRalphabeta/CD19-depleted stem cell transplant. This chain links TRBV7-8 with TRBJ2-2; 12 bases are shared with TRBD2. This TCR was sampled from a female patient aged 2-15 years who had a stem cell transplant for aplastic anemia, so the T cells may come from the graft donor. CDR3 sequence: CASRSGLAGTGELFF. The CDR3 coding sequence is TGTGCCAGCAGGTCGGGACTAGCGGGCACCGGGGAGCTGTTTTTT.